This T cell receptor beta chain stems from a study of T cell clonality in common variable immunodeficiency (dated by TCRdb to 2013 to 2016). CVID samples and control samples contributed equivalent amounts of genomic DNA as sequencing input. For every sample, a 60 bp segment covering the rearranged TCRbeta CDR3 region was amplified and then sequenced. The immunoSEQ assay, a bias-corrected multiplex PCR combined with high-throughput sequencing, was used for TCRbeta amplification. On the study's bioinformatics: Every unique nucleotide sequence counted as a clone and was annotated with V, D and J genes, copy number and frequency. Sequences were labeled productive if in frame, and non-productive if out of frame or containing stop codons. As previously described, clonality was computed from Shannon's entropy. The predicted amino acid sequences of productive clones were used to derive mean CDR3 Kyte-Doolittle hydropathy. Hierarchical clustering of scaled V gene usage was performed with the R hclust function using Manhattan distance and complete linkage. Sharing of clones by CDR3 amino acid sequence was evaluated by resampling 12 repertoires per group over 100 rounds. The repertoires were searched for some 70 published EBV-specific TCRbeta sequences and fewer than 250 published CMV-specific TCRbeta sequences. Analysis left out a couple of CVID samples that produced under 10,000 sequences, so approximately 40 CVID repertoires remained. TCRdb's version of the immuneACCESS table is confined to in-frame rearrangements and falls short of the full clone set. An unresolved V gene accounts for under half of the shortfall where checked; the remainder is of unknown origin. D and trimming come from the DNA, and the V and J calls and clone size come from that table. The data for this sample show roughly 55,000 clones, each detected more than once. About 5.7% of the sample goes to the ten largest clones.

Paper-wide results and their limitations: Even though DNA input was equal, the average per sample came to about 81,820 unique sequences for controls compared with around 33,000 for CVID samples. Patient heterogeneity within the CVID cohort put limits on correlating repertoire features with clinical complications. According to the authors, finding the cause of the higher clonality in CVID would require sequencing the repertoires of T cell subpopulations. CVID subjects shared fewer TCRbeta clones with each other than healthy controls did (p < 0.0001). TCRbeta clonality was higher in CVID subjects than in healthy controls (t-test p = 0.018), and the increase was most characteristic of about a third of subjects. Fewer deletions and N-nucleotide insertions were reportedly observed in CVID TCRbeta sequences, and highly modified clones with 13 or more V deletions were reportedly absent from CVID TCRbeta sequences.

This clone has a count of ten or more. Its recognized antigen is unknown. The observed sequence ends 3 residues before the CDR3 terminus, with the missing tail filled in from the germline J gene. The germline V gene encodes CDR1 LNHDA and CDR2 SQIVND (reference sequence). Counted from cysteine to phenylalanine, this CDR3 has 16 amino acids. Shown are 39 bases from within the CDR3, in frame from base 1. Trimming leaves V shorter by 0 bases and J shorter by 1 base, with the junction holding 5 bases beyond the gene matches. Most CVID patients and most healthy controls were of Caucasian heritage. Heparinized peripheral whole blood samples of about 5 to 8.5 ml were obtained from each donor. TCRbeta CDR3 repertoires were sequenced from genomic DNA of adults with common variable immune deficiency (CVID) and healthy adult controls. There were around 22 healthy adult volunteers in the control group (12 female and 10 male), ranging in age from about 20 to 70 years, with a mean age of 34. Diluted blood was density-centrifuged over Hypaque 1077 or Ficoll-Paque to isolate peripheral blood mononuclear cells. Genomic DNA was obtained from unsorted mononuclear cells through either Qiagen column purification or a centrifugation-based method.

Sequencing used peripheral blood mononuclear cells. This TCR was sampled from a person between 18 and 75 years old in good health. In this chain, TRBV19 is recombined with TRBJ2-5, with 7 middle bases fitting TRBD1. The CDR3 loop reads CASSIDYRGLQETQYF. The sequenced CDR3 bases are TGTGCCAGTAGTATAGATTACAGGGGCCTCCAAGAGACC. Here the CDR3 is joined to the reference TRBV19 and TRBJ2-5 genes, and the full variable domain is: DGGITQSPKYLFRKEGQNVTLSCEQNLNHDAMYWYRQDPGQGLRLIYYSQIVNDFQKGDIAEGYSVSREKKESFPLTVTSAQKNPTAFYLCASSIDYRGLQETQYFGPGTRLLVL.